This TCR beta chain was observed in a study of monozygotic twins with inflammatory bowel disease. Study outcomes and limitations: Patient repertoire variability may have increased through differing immunosuppressive treatments.

In regard to this clonotype: As yet, its antigen is unknown.

TCRdb derives one entry per CDR3 protein from the 5' RACE reads, leaving out DNA. Its table records about 160,000 distinct CDR3 sequences. Germline values: CDR1 SGHRS, CDR2 YFSETQ. CDR3 length: 15 residues. Sequenced sample: blood. The chain uses TRBV5-1 and TRBJ2-5; TCRdb designates TRBD1, a call that cannot be tested without DNA. The TCR sequence derives from a human donor with ulcerative colitis or Crohn's disease, or a healthy co-twin of an affected twin (not recorded which). CDR3 sequence reads: CASIRGGGLQETQYF.